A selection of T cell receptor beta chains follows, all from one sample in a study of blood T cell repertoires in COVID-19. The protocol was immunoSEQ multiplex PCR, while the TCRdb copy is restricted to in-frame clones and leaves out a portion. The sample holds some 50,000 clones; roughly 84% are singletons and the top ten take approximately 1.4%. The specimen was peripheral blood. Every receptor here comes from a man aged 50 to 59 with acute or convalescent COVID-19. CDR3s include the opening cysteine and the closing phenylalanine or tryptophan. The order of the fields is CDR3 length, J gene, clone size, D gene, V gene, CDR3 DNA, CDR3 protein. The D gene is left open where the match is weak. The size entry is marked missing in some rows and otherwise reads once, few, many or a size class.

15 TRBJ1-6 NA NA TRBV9 TGTGCCAGCAGCCCCACCGGGGGGAGTGGATCACCCCTCCACTTT CASSPTGGSGSPLHF
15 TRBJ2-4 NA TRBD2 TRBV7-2 TGTGCCAGCAGCCAAATATGGGAGGGAAGGAACATTCAGTACTTC CASSQIWEGRNIQYF
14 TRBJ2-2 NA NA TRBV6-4 TGTGCCACCCGGGAATTGCGGGACACCGGGGAGCTGTTTTTT CATRELRDTGELFF
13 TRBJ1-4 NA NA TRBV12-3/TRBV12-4 TGTGCCAGCAGGGGGGCCCTCGATGAAAAACTGTTTTTT CASRGALDEKLFF
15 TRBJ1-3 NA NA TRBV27 TGTGCCAGCAGTTTTCGGCAGGGTGAGGGAAACACCATATATTTT CASSFRQGEGNTIYF
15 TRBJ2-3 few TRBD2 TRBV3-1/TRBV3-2 TGTGCCAGCAGCCTGGGGGCTAGCGGGAGGAATACGCAGTATTTT CASSLGASGRNTQYF
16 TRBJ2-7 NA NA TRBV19 TGTGCCAGTTCCAAGGCCCTTGGCGGGGGCCCCTACGAGCAGTACTTC CASSKALGGGPYEQYF
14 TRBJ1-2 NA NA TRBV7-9 TGTGCCAGCAGCCCTCGCAGTTTTAACTATGGCTACACCTTC CASSPRSFNYGYTF
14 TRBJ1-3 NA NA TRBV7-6 TGTGCCAGCAGTCCCGGTGCCGCTGGAAACACCATATATTTT CASSPGAAGNTIYF
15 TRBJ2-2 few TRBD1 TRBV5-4 TGTGCCAGCAGCAGATACAGGGGCGATCCCGGGGAGCTGTTTTTT CASSRYRGDPGELFF
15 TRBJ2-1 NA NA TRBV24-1 TGTGCCACCAGTGGCCCCGGGACACTAAACAATGAGCAGTTCTTC CATSGPGTLNNEQFF
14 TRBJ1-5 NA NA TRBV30 TGTGCCTGGAGTGTGTTCAATAGCAATCAGCCCCAGCATTTT CAWSVFNSNQPQHF
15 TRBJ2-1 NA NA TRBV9 TGTGCCAGCAGCGTATCGACAAGAACCTACAATGAGCAGTTCTTC CASSVSTRTYNEQFF
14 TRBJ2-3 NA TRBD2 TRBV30 TGTGCCTGGAGCGCGGGGGTCGGCACAGATACGCAGTATTTT CAWSAGVGTDTQYF
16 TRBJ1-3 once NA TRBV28 TGTGCCAGCAGTATACCGACTCGTTTCTCTGGAAACACCATATATTTT CASSIPTRFSGNTIYF
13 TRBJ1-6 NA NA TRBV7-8 TGTGCCAGCAGCCCTAGCCCCACAGCACCCCTCCACTTT CASSPSPTAPLHF